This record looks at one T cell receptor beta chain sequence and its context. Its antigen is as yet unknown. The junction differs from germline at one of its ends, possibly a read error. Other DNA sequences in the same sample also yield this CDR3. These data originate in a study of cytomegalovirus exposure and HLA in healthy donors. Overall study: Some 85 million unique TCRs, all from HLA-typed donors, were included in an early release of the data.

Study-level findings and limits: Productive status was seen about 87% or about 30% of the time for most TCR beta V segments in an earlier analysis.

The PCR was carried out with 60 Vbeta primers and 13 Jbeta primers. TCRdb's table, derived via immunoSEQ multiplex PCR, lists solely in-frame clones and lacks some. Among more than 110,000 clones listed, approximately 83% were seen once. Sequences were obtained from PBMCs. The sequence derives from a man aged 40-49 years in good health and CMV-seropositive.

The CDR3 sequence is CASSLAGAGNTIYF. The DNA for the CDR3 is TGCGCCAGCAGCTTGGCAGGGGCTGGAAATACCATATATTTT. This chain links TRBV5-1 with TRBJ1-3, with D perhaps TRBD1 (6 bases). The V gene's germline CDR1 is SGHRS and CDR2 YFSETQ. This CDR3 contains 14 residues.